These T cell receptor beta chains were read from a single sample in a study of blood T cell repertoires in COVID-19. Generated by immunoSEQ multiplex PCR, the TCRdb table keeps only in-frame clones and is missing some. The sample includes approximately 62,000 clones, 76% of them seen just once. The sample taken for sequencing was peripheral blood. These receptors came from a woman in her forties or fifties with active or convalescent COVID-19. Each CDR3 is given with its conserved first and last residue. D genes are given only for firm matches. Expanded clones are given a class, and other clones once, few, many or no size at all.

-,TRBJ1-2,once,TRBV7-9,CASSLGPGECTF,TGTGCCAGCAGCCTCGGACCCGGGGAATGCACCTTC
-,TRBJ2-2,few,TRBV11-2,CASSPNLRGELFF,TGTGCCAGCAGCCCCAACCTACGCGGGGAGCTGTTTTTT
TRBD1,TRBJ2-5,-,TRBV2,CASSGDRGTWETQYF,TGTGCCAGCAGTGGGGACAGGGGAACGTGGGAGACCCAGTACTTC
TRBD1,TRBJ2-7,-,TRBV10-3,CAISEQVDRVASYEQYF,TGTGCCATCAGTGAGCAGGTAGACAGGGTGGCGTCCTACGAGCAGTACTTC
-,TRBJ1-5,-,TRBV6-2/TRBV6-3,CASSKILGTSYSNQPQHF,TGTGCCAGCAGTAAAATCCTTGGGACATCCTATAGCAATCAGCCCCAGCATTTT
-,TRBJ1-1,-,TRBV15,CATNEPPRTEAFF,TGTGCCACCAACGAACCCCCGAGGACTGAAGCTTTCTTT
-,TRBJ1-1,-,TRBV9,CASSGEGDTEAFF,TGTGCCAGCAGCGGGGAGGGGGACACTGAAGCTTTCTTT
-,TRBJ1-2,few,TRBV19,CASSRRIPDTLLSGYTF,TGTGCCAGTAGTCGTCGTATCCCAGACACCCTTCTATCTGGCTACACCTTC
-,TRBJ2-3,-,TRBV5-4,CASSFQRRTDTQYF,TGTGCCAGCAGCTTTCAGCGGCGCACAGATACGCAGTATTTT
TRBD1,TRBJ1-5,-,TRBV28,CASRDTGGSNQPQHF,TGTGCCAGCAGGGATACAGGGGGTAGCAATCAGCCCCAGCATTTT
-,TRBJ1-1,-,TRBV5-8,CASSTDRGEAFF,TGTGCCAGCAGCACCGACAGAGGTGAAGCTTTCTTT
TRBD2,TRBJ2-3,-,TRBV4-1,CASSQAPSGTSTDTQYF,TGCGCCAGCAGCCAAGCTCCTAGCGGGACTAGCACAGATACGCAGTATTTT
-,TRBJ2-7,-,TRBV3-1/TRBV3-2,CASSPPDGLTYEQYF,TGTGCCAGCAGCCCACCCGACGGACTCACCTACGAGCAGTACTTC
-,TRBJ1-2,few,TRBV14,CASSPEWGDGSGYTF,TGTGCCAGCAGCCCTGAGTGGGGGGATGGTAGCGGCTACACCTTC
TRBD1,TRBJ2-2,-,TRBV4-1,CASSRDRGRDTGELFF,TGCGCCAGCAGCCGGGACAGGGGGAGGGACACCGGGGAGCTGTTTTTT
-,TRBJ1-2,once,TRBV6-2/TRBV6-3,CASSSPTGIYGYTF,TGTGCCAGCAGTTCACCCACGGGTATCTATGGCTACACCTTC
-,TRBJ1-1,-,TRBV3-1/TRBV3-2,CASSRLAKGTEAFF,TGTGCCAGCAGCCGCCTAGCGAAAGGCACTGAAGCTTTCTTT
-,TRBJ1-4,-,TRBV19,CASRQFNEKLFF,TGTGCCAGTAGACAGTTTAATGAAAAACTGTTTTTT
TRBD2,TRBJ2-1,-,TRBV7-2,CASTLSLGLGFNEQFF,TGTGCCAGCACCCTAAGTTTAGGACTAGGCTTCAATGAGCAGTTCTTC
-,TRBJ1-1,-,TRBV15,CATSRDLSEARLEAFF,TGTGCCACCAGCAGAGATCTGTCAGAGGCCCGATTAGAAGCTTTCTTT
-,TRBJ1-2,-,TRBV21-1,CASSKDREPANYGYTF,TGTGCCAGCAGCAAAGACCGGGAACCAGCTAACTATGGCTACACCTTC
-,TRBJ1-5,many,TRBV4-3,CASSQDRGNQPQHF,TGCGCCAGCAGCCAAGATCGCGGGAATCAGCCCCAGCATTTT
TRBD2,TRBJ2-7,-,TRBV6-1,CASSEFSGIRNEQYF,TGTGCCAGCAGTGAATTTAGCGGGATAAGGAACGAGCAGTACTTC
TRBD1,TRBJ1-5,-,TRBV4-2,CASSRGGQADQPQHF,TGTGCCAGCAGCCGGGGTGGACAGGCCGATCAGCCCCAGCATTTT
-,TRBJ2-3,-,TRBV10-1,CAGRRDSTDTQYF,TGCGCCGGAAGGCGGGATAGCACAGATACGCAGTATTTT
TRBD1,TRBJ2-7,-,TRBV7-2,CASSSTDRGKYEQYF,TGTGCCAGCAGCTCTACGGACAGGGGGAAGTACGAGCAGTACTTC
-,TRBJ2-1,-,TRBV2,CASSELRTINEQFF,TGTGCCAGCAGTGAACTAAGGACTATTAATGAGCAGTTCTTC
TRBD2,TRBJ2-7,-,TRBV6-5,CASSHRSSGTYEQYF,TGTGCCAGCAGTCACAGATCTAGCGGGACCTACGAGCAGTACTTC
-,TRBJ2-5,once,TRBV7-2,CASSLQEQETQYF,TGTGCCAGCAGCTTACAAGAGCAAGAGACCCAGTACTTC
-,TRBJ1-1,-,TRBV12-3/TRBV12-4,CASSYKRDTEAFF,TGTGCCAGCAGTTACAAGAGGGACACTGAAGCTTTCTTT
-,TRBJ1-1,-,TRBV6-5,CASVVGGPGEAFF,TGTGCCAGCGTGGTAGGTGGGCCGGGAGAAGCTTTCTTT
-,TRBJ2-2,-,TRBV7-3,CASSLYVGVPGELFF,TGTGCCAGCAGCTTATATGTCGGGGTCCCCGGGGAGCTGTTTTTT
-,TRBJ1-2,-,TRBV12-3/TRBV12-4,CASSLRQASGYTF,TGTGCCAGCAGTTTAAGACAGGCCAGTGGCTACACCTTC
TRBD2,TRBJ2-1,-,TRBV25-1,CASSPLGRSALIF,TGTGCCAGCAGTCCCCTCGGGAGGAGCGCTCTGATCTTC
TRBD1,TRBJ1-2,-,TRBV19,CASSPRDRGNYGYTF,TGTGCCAGTAGTCCCAGGGACAGGGGGAACTATGGCTACACCTTC
-,TRBJ1-1,-,TRBV6-2/TRBV6-3,CASSLAFTEAFF,TGTGCCAGCAGTTTGGCTTTTACTGAAGCTTTCTTT
-,TRBJ1-2,-,TRBV2,CASKSVSNYGYTF,TGTGCCAGCAAGTCGGTTTCTAACTATGGCTACACCTTC
-,TRBJ1-5,-,TRBV6-5,CASSYARNSNQPQHF,TGTGCCAGCAGTTACGCGAGGAATAGCAATCAGCCCCAGCATTTT
TRBD1,TRBJ2-7,-,TRBV30,CACRRIQGTGAAEQYF,TGTGCCTGCCGGAGGATCCAGGGGACAGGGGCTGCCGAGCAGTACTTC
TRBD2,TRBJ2-1,-,TRBV18,CASSRGGEGSYNEQFF,TGTGCCAGCTCTCGGGGGGGAGAAGGTTCCTACAATGAGCAGTTCTTC
TRBD1,TRBJ1-1,-,TRBV6-5,CASSSTGMTFF,TGTGCCAGCAGCTCGACAGGGATGACTTTCTTT
TRBD2,TRBJ2-2,-,TRBV11-2,CASAGLAGTGELFF,TGTGCCAGCGCGGGACTAGCGGGTACCGGGGAGCTGTTTTTT
TRBD2,TRBJ2-2,-,TRBV7-2,CASSDPGRGGRGELFF,TGTGCCAGCAGCGATCCCGGGAGGGGCGGTAGGGGGGAGCTGTTTTTT
-,TRBJ2-5,-,TRBV2,CASSEGRGEETQYF,TGTGCCAGCAGTGAAGGCAGGGGTGAAGAGACCCAGTACTTC
TRBD1,TRBJ1-3,once,TRBV6-5,CASTPTGLSGNTIYF,TGTGCCAGCACCCCGACAGGGCTCTCTGGAAACACCATATATTTT
TRBD2,TRBJ2-7,-,TRBV7-2,CASRPGLAVYEQYF,TGTGCCAGCAGGCCGGGACTAGCGGTCTACGAGCAGTACTTC
-,TRBJ1-2,few,TRBV6-5,CASSLRGGGYTF,TGTGCCAGCAGTCTTCGAGGCGGCGGCTACACCTTC
TRBD1,TRBJ1-5,many,TRBV19,CASSTPGQGTQPQHF,TGTGCCAGTAGTACACCGGGACAGGGAACTCAGCCCCAGCATTTT
TRBD1,TRBJ2-7,few,TRBV5-1,CASAPWTGLPYEQYF,TGCGCCAGCGCCCCATGGACAGGCCTTCCCTACGAGCAGTACTTC
TRBD2,TRBJ2-3,-,TRBV2,CASILAGGPTDTQYF,TGTGCCAGCATCCTGGCGGGAGGGCCGACAGATACGCAGTATTTT
-,TRBJ1-6,many,TRBV7-8,CASRLGHRDNSPLHF,TGTGCCAGCAGACTGGGACACCGAGATAATTCACCCCTCCACTTT
-,TRBJ2-3,-,TRBV24-1,CATSDPGSTDTQYF,TGTGCCACCAGTGATCCAGGGTCCACAGATACGCAGTATTTT
TRBD1,TRBJ1-5,once,TRBV27,CASSSLDRGPGQPQHF,TGTGCCAGCAGTTCTCTGGACAGGGGGCCGGGGCAGCCCCAGCATTTT
TRBD2,TRBJ2-5,once,TRBV7-8,CASSFNLGGGFQETQYF,TGTGCCAGCAGCTTTAATCTCGGGGGGGGGTTCCAAGAGACCCAGTACTTC
-,TRBJ1-1,-,TRBV19,CASSTNRAEAFF,TGTGCCAGTAGTACGAACAGGGCTGAAGCTTTCTTT
TRBD1,TRBJ1-2,few,TRBV27,CASRERATGPNYGYTF,TGTGCCAGCAGAGAGAGAGCGACAGGGCCAAACTATGGCTACACCTTC
-,TRBJ1-1,-,TRBV18,CASSPLRESEAFF,TGTGCCAGCTCACCTCTCCGGGAATCTGAAGCTTTCTTT
-,TRBJ1-1,-,TRBV19,CATYPGGGNTEAFF,TGTGCCACCTACCCCGGAGGAGGGAACACTGAAGCTTTCTTT
-,TRBJ2-7,-,TRBV2,CASSGYGAALSNEQYF,TGTGCCAGCAGTGGCTATGGGGCAGCACTCAGCAACGAGCAGTACTTC